This T cell receptor beta chain is from a study of blood T cell repertoires in COVID-19 (dated by TCRdb to 2018 to 2021). Study-level background: Samples covering the acute and convalescent phases of COVID-19 were provided by collaborators in the United States, Italy and Spain. HLA class I and class II types, where available, came from metadata supplied by the sample provider rather than from assay-based typing. A de-identified subject ID, COVID-19 status, age in years and sex were almost always included in the sample metadata. The material from the prospective study consisted of cDNA or gDNA derived from T cells, B-cell-depleted T cells, or PBMCs. Subjects who had been exposed to COVID-19, were actively infected with it, or had recovered from it provided the deeply sampled blood TCRbeta repertoires that made up the dataset. Samples were obtained from the ongoing ImmuneRACE study (first 160 participants) and from 1,200 or so subjects provided by 6 global collaborators. A freely available public database, intended as a resource for researchers studying the immune response to SARS-CoV-2, is where the repertoires were released. What the research found in general, with its limitations: How much clinical and demographic metadata was included differed by source and by participant, and the metadata was provided uncurated.

TCRbeta CDR3 regions were amplified from genomic DNA using the immunoSEQ Assay, a bias-controlled multiplex PCR. Regarding the original processing steps: The number of nucleated cells in each sample was estimated by amplification of reference gene primers within the assay. Sequence reads were collapsed and filtered to measure the absolute abundance of every unique TCRbeta CDR3 rearrangement. For each sample, productive Simpson clonality was calculated as the square root of Simpson's diversity index over productive rearrangements. Drawn from immuneACCESS, this table holds only the in-frame rearrangements with V and J called that TCRdb kept. Clones are partly lost; checked studies trace under half to an unresolved V gene and leave the rest unexplained. V and J calls and clone size are those listed in that table; D and trimming were worked out from the DNA. The sample table contains 150,000 to 180,000 clones; only one count was recorded for less than 90% of them. Of the sample, 2.4% is held by the ten largest clones.

Each collaborating institution followed its own protocols to collect whole blood in K2EDTA tubes. Collaborator samples were shipped for TCRbeta analysis as frozen whole blood, isolated PBMCs, or DNA extracted from either sample type. As regards this clone: No cognate antigen has been identified for it. No base quality values were provided; no much bigger clone lies one nucleotide off.

For this chain, trimming is 3 bases at the V end and 0 bases at the J end, and the number of junction bases without a gene match is 7. The germline V gene specifies LGHNA as CDR1 and YNFKEQ as CDR2. Counted from cysteine to valine, this CDR3 has 16 amino acids. Just the 48-base CDR3 DNA is kept, in frame starting at base 1. The clonotype originates from a woman in her seventies with acute or convalescent COVID-19. The V and J genes are TRBV4-2 and TRBJ2-7; 8 central nucleotides agree with TRBD1. Sequenced: peripheral blood. The encoded CDR3 is CASSQVGQVSSYEQYV. The bases read TGTGCCAGCAGCCAGGTGGGACAGGTAAGCTCCTACGAGCAGTACGTC.